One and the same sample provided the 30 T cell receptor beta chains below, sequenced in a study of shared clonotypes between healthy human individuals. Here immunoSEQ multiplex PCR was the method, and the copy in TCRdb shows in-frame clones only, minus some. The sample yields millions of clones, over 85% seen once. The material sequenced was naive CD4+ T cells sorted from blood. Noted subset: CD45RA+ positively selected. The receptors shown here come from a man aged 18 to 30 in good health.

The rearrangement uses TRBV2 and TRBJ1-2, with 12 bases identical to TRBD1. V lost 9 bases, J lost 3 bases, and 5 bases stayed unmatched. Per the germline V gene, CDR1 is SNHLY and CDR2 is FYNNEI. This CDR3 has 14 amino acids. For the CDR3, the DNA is TGTGCCAGGGGACAGGGGGCACTCCACTATGGCTACACCTTC. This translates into CARGQGALHYGYTF.

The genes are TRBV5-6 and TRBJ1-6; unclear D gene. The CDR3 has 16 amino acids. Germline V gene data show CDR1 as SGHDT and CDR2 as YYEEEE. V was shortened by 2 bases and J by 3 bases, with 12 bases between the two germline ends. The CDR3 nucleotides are TGTGCCAGCAGCTTTCGGACGGGCAGCTATAATTCACCCCTCCACTTT. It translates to CASSFRTGSYNSPLHF.

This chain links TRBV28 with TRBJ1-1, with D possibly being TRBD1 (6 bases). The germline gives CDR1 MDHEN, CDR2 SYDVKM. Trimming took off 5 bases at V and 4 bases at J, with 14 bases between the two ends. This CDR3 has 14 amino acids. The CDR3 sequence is CASSIRGRGTEAFF. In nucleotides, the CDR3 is TGTGCCAGCAGTATAAGGGGGAGGGGCACTGAAGCTTTCTTT.

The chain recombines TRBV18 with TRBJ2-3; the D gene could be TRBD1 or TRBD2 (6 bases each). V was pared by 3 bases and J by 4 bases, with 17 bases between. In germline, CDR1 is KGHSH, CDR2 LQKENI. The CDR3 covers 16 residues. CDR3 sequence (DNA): TGTGCCAGCTCACCCACAGGGACTCGAGGGTCAGATACGCAGTATTTT. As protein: CASSPTGTRGSDTQYF.

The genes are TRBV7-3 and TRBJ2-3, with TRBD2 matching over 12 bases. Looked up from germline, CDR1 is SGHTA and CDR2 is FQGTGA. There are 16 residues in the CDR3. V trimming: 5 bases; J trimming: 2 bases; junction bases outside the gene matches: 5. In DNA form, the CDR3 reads TGTGCCAGCAGCCGCGGACTAGCGGGATCCACAGATACGCAGTATTTT. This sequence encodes CASSRGLAGSTDTQYF. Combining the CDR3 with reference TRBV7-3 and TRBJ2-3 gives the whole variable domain GAGVSQTPSNKVTEKGKYVELRCDPISGHTALYWYRQSLGQGPEFLIYFQGTGAADDSGLPNDRFFAVRPEGSVSTLKIQRTERGDSAVYLCASSRGLAGSTDTQYFGPGTRLTVL.

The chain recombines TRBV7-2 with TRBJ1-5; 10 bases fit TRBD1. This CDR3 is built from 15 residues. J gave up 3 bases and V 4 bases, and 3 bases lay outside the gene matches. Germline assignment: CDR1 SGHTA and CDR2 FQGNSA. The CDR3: CASSSGQGNNQPQHF. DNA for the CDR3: TGTGCCAGCAGCTCGGGACAGGGGAACAATCAGCCCCAGCATTTT.

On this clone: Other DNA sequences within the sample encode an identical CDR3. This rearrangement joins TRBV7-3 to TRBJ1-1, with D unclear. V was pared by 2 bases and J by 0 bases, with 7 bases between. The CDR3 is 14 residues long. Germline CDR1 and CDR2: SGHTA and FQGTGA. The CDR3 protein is CASSLEGLNTEAFF. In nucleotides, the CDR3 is TGTGCCAGCAGCTTAGAGGGATTGAACACTGAAGCTTTCTTT.

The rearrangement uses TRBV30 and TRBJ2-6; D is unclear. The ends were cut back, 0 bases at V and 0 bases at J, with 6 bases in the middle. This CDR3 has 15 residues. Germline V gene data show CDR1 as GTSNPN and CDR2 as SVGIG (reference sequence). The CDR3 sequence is CAWSVRSSGANVLTF. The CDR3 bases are TGTGCCTGGAGTGTACGTAGCTCTGGGGCCAACGTCCTGACTTTC.

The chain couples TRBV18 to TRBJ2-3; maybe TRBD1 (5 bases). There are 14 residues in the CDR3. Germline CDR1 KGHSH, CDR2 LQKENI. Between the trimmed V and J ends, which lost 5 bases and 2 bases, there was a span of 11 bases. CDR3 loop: CASSTQGSTDTQYF. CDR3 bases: TGTGCCAGCTCAACTCAGGGATCCACAGATACGCAGTATTTT.

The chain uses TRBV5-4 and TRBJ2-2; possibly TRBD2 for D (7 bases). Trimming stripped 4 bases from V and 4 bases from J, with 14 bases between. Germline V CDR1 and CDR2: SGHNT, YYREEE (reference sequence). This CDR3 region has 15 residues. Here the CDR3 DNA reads TGTGCCAGCAGCCCGCGGGGGCCGCCCACCGGGGAGCTGTTTTTT. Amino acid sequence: CASSPRGPPTGELFF.

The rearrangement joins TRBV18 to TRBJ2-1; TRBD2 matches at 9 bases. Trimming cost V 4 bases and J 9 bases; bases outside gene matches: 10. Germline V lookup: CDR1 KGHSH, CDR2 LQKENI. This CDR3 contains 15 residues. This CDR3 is CASSLGVAGVGEQFF. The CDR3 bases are TGTGCCAGCTCACTCGGGGTAGCGGGAGTCGGTGAGCAGTTCTTC.

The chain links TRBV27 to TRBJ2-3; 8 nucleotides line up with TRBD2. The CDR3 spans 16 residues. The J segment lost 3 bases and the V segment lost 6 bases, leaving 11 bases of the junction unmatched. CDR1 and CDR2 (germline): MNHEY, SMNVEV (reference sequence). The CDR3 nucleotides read TGTGCCAGCAGGGTCATGACTAGCGCGTATACAGATACGCAGTATTTT. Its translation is CASRVMTSAYTDTQYF.

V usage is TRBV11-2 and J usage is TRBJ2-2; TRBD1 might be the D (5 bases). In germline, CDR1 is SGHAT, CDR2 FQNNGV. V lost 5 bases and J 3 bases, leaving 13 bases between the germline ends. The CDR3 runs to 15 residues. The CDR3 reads CASSPVGAYTGELFF. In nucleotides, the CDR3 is TGTGCCAGCAGCCCAGTTGGGGCTTACACCGGGGAGCTGTTTTTT.

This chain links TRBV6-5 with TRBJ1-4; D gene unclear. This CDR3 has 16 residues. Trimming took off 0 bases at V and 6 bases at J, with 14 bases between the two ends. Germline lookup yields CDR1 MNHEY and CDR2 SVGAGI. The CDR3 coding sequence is TGTGCCAGCAGTTACTCTGGAGGGCTGGCTGATGAAAAACTGTTTTTT. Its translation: CASSYSGGLADEKLFF.

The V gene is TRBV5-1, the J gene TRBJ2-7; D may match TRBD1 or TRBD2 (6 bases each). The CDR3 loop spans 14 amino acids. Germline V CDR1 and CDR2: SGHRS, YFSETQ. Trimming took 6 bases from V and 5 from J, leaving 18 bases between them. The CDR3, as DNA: TGCGCCAGCACCCTTGGGGGGCTAGGGAACGAGCAGTACTTC. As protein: CASTLGGLGNEQYF. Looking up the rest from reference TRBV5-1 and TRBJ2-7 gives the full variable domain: KAGVTQTPRYLIKTRGQQVTLSCSPISGHRSVSWYQQTPGQGLQFLFEYFSETQRNKGNFPGRFSGRQFSNSRSEMNVSTLELGDSALYLCASTLGGLGNEQYFGPGTRLTVT.

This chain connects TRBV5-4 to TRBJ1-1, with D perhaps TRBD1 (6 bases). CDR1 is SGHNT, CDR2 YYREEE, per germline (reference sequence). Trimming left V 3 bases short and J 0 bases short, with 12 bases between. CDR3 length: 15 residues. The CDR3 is CASSWAGALNTEAFF. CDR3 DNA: TGTGCCAGCAGCTGGGCAGGGGCTTTGAACACTGAAGCTTTCTTT.

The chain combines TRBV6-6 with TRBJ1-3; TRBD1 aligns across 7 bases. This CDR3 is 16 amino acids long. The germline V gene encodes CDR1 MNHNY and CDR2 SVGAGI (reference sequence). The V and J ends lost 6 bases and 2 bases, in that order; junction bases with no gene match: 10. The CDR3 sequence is CASSRQGPRAGNTIYF. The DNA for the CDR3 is TGTGCCAGCAGCCGACAGGGCCCGAGGGCTGGAAACACCATATATTTT.

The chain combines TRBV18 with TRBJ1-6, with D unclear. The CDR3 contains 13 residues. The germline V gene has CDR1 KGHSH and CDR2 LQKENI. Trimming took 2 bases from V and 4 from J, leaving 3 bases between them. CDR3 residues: CASSPEYNSPLHF. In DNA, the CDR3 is TGTGCCAGCTCACCAGAGTATAATTCACCCCTCCACTTT. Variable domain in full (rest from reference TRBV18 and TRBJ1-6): NAGVMQNPRHLVRRRGQEARLRCSPMKGHSHVYWYRQLPEEGLKFMVYLQKENIIDESGMPKERFSAEFPKEGPSILRIQQVVRGDSAAYFCASSPEYNSPLHFGNGTRLTVT.

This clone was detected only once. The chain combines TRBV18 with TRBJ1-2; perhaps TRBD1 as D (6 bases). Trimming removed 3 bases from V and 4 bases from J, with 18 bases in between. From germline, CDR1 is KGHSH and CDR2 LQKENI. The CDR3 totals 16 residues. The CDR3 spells CASSPLQVRDIYGYTF. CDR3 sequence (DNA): TGTGCCAGCTCACCTCTCCAAGTCCGGGACATCTATGGCTACACCTTC. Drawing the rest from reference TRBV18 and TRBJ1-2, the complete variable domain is NAGVMQNPRHLVRRRGQEARLRCSPMKGHSHVYWYRQLPEEGLKFMVYLQKENIIDESGMPKERFSAEFPKEGPSILRIQQVVRGDSAAYFCASSPLQVRDIYGYTFGSGTRLTVV.

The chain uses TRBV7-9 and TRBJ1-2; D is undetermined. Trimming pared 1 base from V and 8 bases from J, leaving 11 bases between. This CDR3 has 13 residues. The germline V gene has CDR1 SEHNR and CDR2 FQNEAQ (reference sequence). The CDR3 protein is CASSLEPGWGYTF. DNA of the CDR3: TGTGCCAGCAGCTTAGAACCAGGTTGGGGCTACACCTTC.

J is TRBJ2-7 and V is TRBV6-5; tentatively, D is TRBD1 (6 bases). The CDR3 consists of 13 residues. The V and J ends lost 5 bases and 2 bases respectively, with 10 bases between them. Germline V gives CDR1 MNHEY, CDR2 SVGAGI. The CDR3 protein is CASSKGGAYEQYF. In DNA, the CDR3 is TGTGCCAGCAGTAAAGGGGGAGCCTACGAGCAGTACTTC.

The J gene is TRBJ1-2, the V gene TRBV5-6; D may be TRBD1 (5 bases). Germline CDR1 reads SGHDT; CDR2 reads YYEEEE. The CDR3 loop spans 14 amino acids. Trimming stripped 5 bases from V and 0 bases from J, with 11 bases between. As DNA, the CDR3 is TGTGCCAGCAGGCCGCGAGGGGCTAACTATGGCTACACCTTC. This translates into CASRPRGANYGYTF.

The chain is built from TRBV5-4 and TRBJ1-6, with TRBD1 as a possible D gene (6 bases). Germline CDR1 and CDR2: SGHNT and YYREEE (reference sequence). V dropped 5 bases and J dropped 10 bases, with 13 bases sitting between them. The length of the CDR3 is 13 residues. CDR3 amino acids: CASSSQGNSPLHF. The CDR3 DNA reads TGTGCCAGCAGTTCTCAGGGGAACTCACCCCTCCACTTT.

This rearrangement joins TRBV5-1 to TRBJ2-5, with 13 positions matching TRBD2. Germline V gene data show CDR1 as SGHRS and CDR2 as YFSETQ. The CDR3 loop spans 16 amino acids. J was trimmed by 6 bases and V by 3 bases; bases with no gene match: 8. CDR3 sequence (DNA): TGCGCCAGCAGCTCCACTAGCGGGGGGGCTATAAAGACCCAGTACTTC. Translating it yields CASSSTSGGAIKTQYF.

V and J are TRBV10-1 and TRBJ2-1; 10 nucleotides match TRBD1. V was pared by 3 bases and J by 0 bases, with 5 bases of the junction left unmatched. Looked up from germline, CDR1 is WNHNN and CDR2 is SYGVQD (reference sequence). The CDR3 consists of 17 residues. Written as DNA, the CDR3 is TGCGCCAGCAGTGACCTCCGGACAGGGGGCTCCTACAATGAGCAGTTCTTC. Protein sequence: CASSDLRTGGSYNEQFF.

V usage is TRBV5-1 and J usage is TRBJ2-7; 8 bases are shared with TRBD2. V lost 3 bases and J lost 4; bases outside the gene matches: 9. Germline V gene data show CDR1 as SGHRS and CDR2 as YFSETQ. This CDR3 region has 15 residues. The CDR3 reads CASSSSTSGPYEQYF. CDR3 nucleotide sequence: TGCGCCAGCAGCTCCTCTACTAGCGGCCCTTACGAGCAGTACTTC.

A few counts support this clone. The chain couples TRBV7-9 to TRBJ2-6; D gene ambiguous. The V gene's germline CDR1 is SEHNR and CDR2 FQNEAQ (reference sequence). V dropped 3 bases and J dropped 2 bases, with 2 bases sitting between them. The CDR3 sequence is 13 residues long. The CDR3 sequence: CASSFTGANVLTF. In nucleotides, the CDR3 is TGTGCCAGCAGCTTTACTGGGGCCAACGTCCTGACTTTC.

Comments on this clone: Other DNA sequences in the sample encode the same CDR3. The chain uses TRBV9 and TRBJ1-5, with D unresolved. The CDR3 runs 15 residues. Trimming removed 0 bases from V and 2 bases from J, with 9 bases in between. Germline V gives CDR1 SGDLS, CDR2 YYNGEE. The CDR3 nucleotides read TGTGCCAGCAGCGTAGAGGGAGCCCGCAATCAGCCCCAGCATTTT. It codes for CASSVEGARNQPQHF.

The CDR3: CASSLDGDFYNEQFF. The CDR3 nucleotides are TGCGCCAGCAGCTTGGATGGGGATTTCTACAATGAGCAGTTCTTC. The V gene is TRBV5-1, the J gene TRBJ2-1, with unresolved D. This CDR3 is built from 15 residues. V lost 0 bases and J lost 3, with 10 bases in between. CDR1 is SGHRS, CDR2 YFSETQ, per germline.

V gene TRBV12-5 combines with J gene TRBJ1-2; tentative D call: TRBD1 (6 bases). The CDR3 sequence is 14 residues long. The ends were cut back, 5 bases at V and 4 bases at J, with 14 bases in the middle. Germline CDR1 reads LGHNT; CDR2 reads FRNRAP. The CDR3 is CASGIGTPLYGYTF. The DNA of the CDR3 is TGTGCTAGTGGTATAGGGACACCTCTCTATGGCTACACCTTC.